These 10 T cell receptor beta chains came from one sample sequenced in a study of blood T cell repertoires in COVID-19. The assay was immunoSEQ multiplex PCR, and TCRdb's table has in-frame clones only and misses some. The sample carries about 330,000 clones, about 92% recorded once. The sequenced material came from PBMCs or T cells enriched from blood (not recorded which). The receptor source for this set is a woman aged 25 to 39 who had recovered from COVID-19.

V is TRBV11-2 and J is TRBJ1-1; maybe TRBD1 (5 bases). The V end was cut by 5 bases, the J end by 1 base, with 14 bases between. The V gene's germline CDR1 is SGHAT and CDR2 FQNNGV. The CDR3 is 15 amino acids. The DNA of the CDR3 is TGTGCCAGCAGCCTTCGGTGGGGCGCGAACACTGAAGCTTTCTTT. Its translation: CASSLRWGANTEAFF.

This chain links TRBV7-2 with TRBJ2-3, with D possibly TRBD1 on 6 matching bases. Germline-derived CDR1 and CDR2 are SGHTA and FQGNSA. The CDR3 is 16 amino acids. V dropped 1 base and J dropped 1 base, with 12 bases sitting between them. CDR3 sequence reads: CASSLVPGAGTDTQYF. Here the CDR3 DNA reads TGTGCCAGCAGCTTAGTCCCAGGGGCGGGCACAGATACGCAGTATTTT. Supplemented by reference TRBV7-2 and TRBJ2-3, the full variable domain reads GAGVSQSPSNKVTEKGKDVELRCDPISGHTALYWYRQSLGQGLEFLIYFQGNSAPDKSGLPSDRFSAERTGGSVSTLTIQRTQQEDSAVYLCASSLVPGAGTDTQYFGPGTRLTVL.

The chain employs TRBV20-1 and TRBJ2-7, with 7 bases fitting TRBD2. The junction had 14 bases not matched to a gene; V was cut back by 3 bases and J by 3 bases. This CDR3 has 16 residues. Germline CDR1 reads DFQATT; CDR2 reads SNEGSKA (reference sequence). The CDR3 region is CSASGRERILRYEQYF. CDR3 sequence (DNA): TGCAGTGCTAGTGGGCGGGAGCGAATCCTTCGCTACGAGCAGTACTTC.

The genes are TRBV28 and TRBJ2-7, with D perhaps matching TRBD1 (6 bases). Trimming stripped 3 bases from V and 2 bases from J, with 11 bases between. Germline CDR1 MDHEN, CDR2 SYDVKM. This CDR3 region has 14 residues. CDR3 loop: CASSFGGDTYEQYF. DNA for the CDR3: TGTGCCAGCAGTTTTGGTGGGGACACCTACGAGCAGTACTTC. The whole variable domain, remainder taken from reference TRBV28 and TRBJ2-7, is DVKVTQSSRYLVKRTGEKVFLECVQDMDHENMFWYRQDPGLGLRLIYFSYDVKMKEKGDIPEGYSVSREKKERFSLILESASTNQTSMYLCASSFGGDTYEQYFGPGTRLTVT.

The chain carries TRBV18 and TRBJ1-5; D might be TRBD1 (5 bases). Trimming removed 4 bases at V and 0 bases at J, with 10 bases between. CDR1 and CDR2 (germline): KGHSH, LQKENI. The CDR3 runs 15 residues. This CDR3 is CASSREQGSNQPQHF. CDR3 DNA sequence: TGTGCCAGCTCACGTGAGCAGGGTAGCAATCAGCCCCAGCATTTT.

This clone came up a few times. The genes are TRBV7-8 and TRBJ1-2, with TRBD1 identical over 7 bases. J lost 3 bases, V lost 5 bases, and 6 bases had no gene match. Germline loops: CDR1 SGHVS, CDR2 FQNEAQ. This CDR3 region has 14 residues. The CDR3 DNA follows: TGTGCCAGCAGCAAACAGGGGATAGACTATGGCTACACCTTC. It codes for CASSKQGIDYGYTF.

J is TRBJ1-6 and V is TRBV18; 8 bases map to TRBD1. V was pared by 4 bases and J by 8 bases, with 7 bases of the junction left unmatched. The germline CDR1 and CDR2 sequences are KGHSH and LQKENI. The CDR3 totals 15 residues. The CDR3 is CASSLRGQGDSPLHF. CDR3 sequence (DNA): TGTGCCAGCTCACTCCGAGGACAGGGCGATTCACCCCTCCACTTT.

This clone was found once. The rearrangement uses TRBV28 and TRBJ1-2; 7 bases fit TRBD1. Germline V gene sequence: CDR1 MDHEN, CDR2 SYDVKM. The CDR3 is made up of 14 amino acids. The ends lost 4 bases at V and 4 bases at J; junction bases unmatched: 6. The CDR3 protein is CASSSGQDLYGYTF. The CDR3 DNA reads as TGTGCCAGCAGTTCAGGACAGGACCTCTATGGCTACACCTTC.

This chain connects TRBV7-2 to TRBJ1-5; 9 positions agree with TRBD1. After removal of 5 bases from V and 3 bases from J, the junction contained 11 bases not matched to a gene. Germline values: CDR1 SGHTA, CDR2 FQGNSA. The CDR3 covers 17 residues. CDR3 sequence (DNA): TGTGCCAGCAGCCCCGACGGGGGACAGGGCTCCAATCAGCCCCAGCATTTT. Translating gives CASSPDGGQGSNQPQHF.

V and J are TRBV28 and TRBJ1-2; D not certain. In germline, CDR1 is MDHEN, CDR2 SYDVKM. The CDR3 runs to 12 residues. Trimming pared 2 bases from V and 8 bases from J, leaving 9 bases between. Here the CDR3 DNA reads TGTGCCAGCAGTTTACCCCGGAGAGGCTACACCTTC. This codes for CASSLPRRGYTF.